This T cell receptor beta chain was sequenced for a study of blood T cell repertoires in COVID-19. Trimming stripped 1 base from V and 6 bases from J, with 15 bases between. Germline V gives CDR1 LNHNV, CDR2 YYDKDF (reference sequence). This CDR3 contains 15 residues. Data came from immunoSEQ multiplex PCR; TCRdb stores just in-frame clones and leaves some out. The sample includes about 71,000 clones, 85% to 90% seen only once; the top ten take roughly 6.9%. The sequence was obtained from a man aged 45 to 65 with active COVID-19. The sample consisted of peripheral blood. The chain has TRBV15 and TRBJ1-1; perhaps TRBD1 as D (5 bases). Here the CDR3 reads CATSRGSGIVAEAFF. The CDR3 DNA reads TGTGCCACCAGCAGAGGTTCAGGGATAGTTGCTGAAGCTTTCTTT.